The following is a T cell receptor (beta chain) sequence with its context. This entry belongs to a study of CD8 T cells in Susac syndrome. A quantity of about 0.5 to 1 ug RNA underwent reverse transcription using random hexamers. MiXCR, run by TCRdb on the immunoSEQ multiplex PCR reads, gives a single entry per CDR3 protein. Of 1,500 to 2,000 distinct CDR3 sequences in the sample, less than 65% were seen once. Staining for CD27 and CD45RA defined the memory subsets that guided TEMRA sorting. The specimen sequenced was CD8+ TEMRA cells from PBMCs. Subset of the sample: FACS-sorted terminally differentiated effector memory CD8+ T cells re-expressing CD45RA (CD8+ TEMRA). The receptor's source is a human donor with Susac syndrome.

The CDR3 reads CASSLEGGPADYEQYF. The CDR3 region has the DNA TGTGCCAGCAGCTTAGAGGGGGGGCCGGCGGACTACGAGCAGTACTTC. The chain joins TRBV7-8 to TRBJ2-7; D is possibly TRBD2 (7 bases). Germline V lookup: CDR1 SGHVS, CDR2 FQNEAQ. There are 16 residues in the CDR3. V shed 1 base and J shed 3 bases, with 16 bases lying between them.